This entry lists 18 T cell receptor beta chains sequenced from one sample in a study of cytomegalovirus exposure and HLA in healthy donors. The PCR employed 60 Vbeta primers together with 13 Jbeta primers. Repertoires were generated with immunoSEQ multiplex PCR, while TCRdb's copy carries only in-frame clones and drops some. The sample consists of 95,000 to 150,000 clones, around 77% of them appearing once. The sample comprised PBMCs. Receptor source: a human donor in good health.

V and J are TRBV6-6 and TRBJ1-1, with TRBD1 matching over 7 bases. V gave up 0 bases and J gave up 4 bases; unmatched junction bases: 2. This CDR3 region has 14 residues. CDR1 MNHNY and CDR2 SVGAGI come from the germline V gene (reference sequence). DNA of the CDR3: TGTGCCAGCAGTTACTCATCAGGGGGCACTGAAGCTTTCTTT. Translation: CASSYSSGGTEAFF.

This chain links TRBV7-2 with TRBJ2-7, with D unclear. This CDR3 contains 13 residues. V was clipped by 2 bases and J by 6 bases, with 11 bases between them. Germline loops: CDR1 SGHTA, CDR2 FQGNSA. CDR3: CASSLYLDLEQYF. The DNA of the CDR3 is TGTGCCAGCAGCTTATACCTAGACCTCGAGCAGTACTTC.

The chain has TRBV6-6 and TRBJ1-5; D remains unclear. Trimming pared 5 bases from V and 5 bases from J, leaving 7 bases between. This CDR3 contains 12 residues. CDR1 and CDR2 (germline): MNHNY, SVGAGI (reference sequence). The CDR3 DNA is TGTGCCAGCAGTCCCCTTCATCAGCCCCAGCATTTT. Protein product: CASSPLHQPQHF.

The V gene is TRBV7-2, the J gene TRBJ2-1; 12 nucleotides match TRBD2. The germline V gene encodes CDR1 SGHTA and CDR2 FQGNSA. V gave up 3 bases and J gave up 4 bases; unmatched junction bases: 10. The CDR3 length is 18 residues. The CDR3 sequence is CASSLGLAGESLYNEQFF. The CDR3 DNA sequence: TGTGCCAGCAGCTTGGGACTAGCGGGCGAATCGCTTTACAATGAGCAGTTCTTC.

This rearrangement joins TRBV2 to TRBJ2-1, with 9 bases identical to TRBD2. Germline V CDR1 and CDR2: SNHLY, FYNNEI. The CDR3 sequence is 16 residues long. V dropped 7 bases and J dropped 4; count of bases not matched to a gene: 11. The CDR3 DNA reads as TGTGCCAGCACCGGCGCCGTGGCGGGAGGGTACAATGAGCAGTTCTTC. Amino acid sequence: CASTGAVAGGYNEQFF.

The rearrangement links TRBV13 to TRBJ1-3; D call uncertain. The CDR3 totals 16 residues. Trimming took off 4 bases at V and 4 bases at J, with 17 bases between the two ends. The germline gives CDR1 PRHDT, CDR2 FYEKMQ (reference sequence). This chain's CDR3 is CASSSWSSGGGNTIYF. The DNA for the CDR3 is TGTGCCAGCAGCTCATGGTCTTCAGGAGGCGGAAACACCATATATTTT.

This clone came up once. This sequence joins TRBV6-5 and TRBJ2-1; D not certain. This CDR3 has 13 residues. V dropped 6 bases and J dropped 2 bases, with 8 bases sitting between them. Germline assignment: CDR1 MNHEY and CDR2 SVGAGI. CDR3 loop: CASRQNAYNEQFF. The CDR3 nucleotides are TGTGCCAGCAGGCAGAATGCCTACAATGAGCAGTTCTTC.

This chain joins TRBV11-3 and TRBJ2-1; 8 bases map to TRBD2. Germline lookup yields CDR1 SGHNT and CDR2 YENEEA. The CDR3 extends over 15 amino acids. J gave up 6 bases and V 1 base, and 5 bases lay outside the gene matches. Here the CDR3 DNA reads TGTGCCAGCAGCTTAGGTGGCGGGAGGCTCAATGAGCAGTTCTTC. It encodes CASSLGGGRLNEQFF. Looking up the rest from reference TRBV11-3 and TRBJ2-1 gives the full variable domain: EAGVVQSPRYKIIEKKQPVAFWCNPISGHNTLYWYLQNLGQGPELLIRYENEEAVDDSQLPKDRFSAERLKGVDSTLKIQPAELGDSAVYLCASSLGGGRLNEQFFGPGTRLTVL.

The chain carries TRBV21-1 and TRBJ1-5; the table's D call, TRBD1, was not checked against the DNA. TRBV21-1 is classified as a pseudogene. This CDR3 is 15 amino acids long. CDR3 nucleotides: TGTGCCAGCAGCAAAGTGGACAGGAACAATCAGCCCCAGCATTTT. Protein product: CASSKVDRNNQPQHF.

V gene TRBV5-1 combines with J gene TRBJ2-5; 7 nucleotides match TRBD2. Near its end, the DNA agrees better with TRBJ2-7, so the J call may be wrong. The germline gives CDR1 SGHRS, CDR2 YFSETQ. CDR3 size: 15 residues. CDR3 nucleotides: TGCGCCAGCACGGGTCAAGCTAGCGGATCCTACGAGCAGTACTTC. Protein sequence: CASTGQASGSYEQYF.

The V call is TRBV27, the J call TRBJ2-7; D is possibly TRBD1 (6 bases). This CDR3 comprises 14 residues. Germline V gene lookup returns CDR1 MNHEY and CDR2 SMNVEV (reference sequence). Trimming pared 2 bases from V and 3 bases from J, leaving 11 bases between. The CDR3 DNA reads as TGTGCCAGCAGTTTAAATCAGGGGATCTACGAGCAGTACTTC. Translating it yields CASSLNQGIYEQYF.

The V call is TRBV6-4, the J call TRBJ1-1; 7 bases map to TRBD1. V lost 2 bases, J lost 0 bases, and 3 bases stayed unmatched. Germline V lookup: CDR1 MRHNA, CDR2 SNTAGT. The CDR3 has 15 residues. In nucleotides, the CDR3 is TGTGCCAGCAGTGACCGGGACAGCCTGAACACTGAAGCTTTCTTT. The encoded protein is CASSDRDSLNTEAFF.

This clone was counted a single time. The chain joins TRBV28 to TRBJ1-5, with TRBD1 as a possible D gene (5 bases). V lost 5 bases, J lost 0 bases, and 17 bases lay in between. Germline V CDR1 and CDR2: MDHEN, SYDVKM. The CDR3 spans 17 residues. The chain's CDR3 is CASSRGGTIYSNQPQHF. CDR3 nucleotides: TGTGCCAGCAGTCGGGGGGGTACTATTTATAGCAATCAGCCCCAGCATTTT.

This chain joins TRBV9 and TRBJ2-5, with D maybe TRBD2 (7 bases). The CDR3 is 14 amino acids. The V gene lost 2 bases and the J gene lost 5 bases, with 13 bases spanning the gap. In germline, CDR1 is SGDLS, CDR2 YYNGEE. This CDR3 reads CASSVGGAGETQYF. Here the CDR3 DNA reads TGTGCCAGCAGCGTTGGGGGGGCCGGGGAGACCCAGTACTTC. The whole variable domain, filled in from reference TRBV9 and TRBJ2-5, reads DSGVTQTPKHLITATGQRVTLRCSPRSGDLSVYWYQQSLDQGLQFLIQYYNGEERAKGNILERFSAQQFPDLHSELNLSSLELGDSALYFCASSVGGAGETQYFGPGTRLLVL.

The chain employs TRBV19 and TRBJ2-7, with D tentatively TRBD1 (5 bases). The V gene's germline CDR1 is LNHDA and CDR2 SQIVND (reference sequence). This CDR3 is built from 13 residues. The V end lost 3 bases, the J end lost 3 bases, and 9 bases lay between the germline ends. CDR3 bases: TGTGCCAGTAGTATTGCAGGGTACTACGAGCAGTACTTC. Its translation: CASSIAGYYEQYF.

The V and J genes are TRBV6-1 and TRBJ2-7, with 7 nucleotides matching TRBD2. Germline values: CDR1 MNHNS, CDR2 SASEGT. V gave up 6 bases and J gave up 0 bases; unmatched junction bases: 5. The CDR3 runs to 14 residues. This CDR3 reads CASRLGGSSYEQYF. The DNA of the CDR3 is TGTGCCAGCAGACTGGGAGGGAGCTCCTACGAGCAGTACTTC.

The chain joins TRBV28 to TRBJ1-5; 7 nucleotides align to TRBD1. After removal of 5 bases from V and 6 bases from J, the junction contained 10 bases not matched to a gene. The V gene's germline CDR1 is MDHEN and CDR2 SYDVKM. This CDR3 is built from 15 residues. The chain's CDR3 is CASSPGTEDSQPQHF. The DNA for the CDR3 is TGTGCCAGCAGTCCCGGGACAGAAGACTCTCAGCCCCAGCATTTT.

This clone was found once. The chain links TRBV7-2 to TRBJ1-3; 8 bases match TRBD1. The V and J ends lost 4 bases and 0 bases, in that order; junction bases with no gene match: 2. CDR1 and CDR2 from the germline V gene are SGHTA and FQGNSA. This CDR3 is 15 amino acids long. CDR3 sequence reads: CASSSGTGSGNTIYF. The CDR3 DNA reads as TGTGCCAGCAGCTCGGGGACAGGCTCTGGAAACACCATATATTTT. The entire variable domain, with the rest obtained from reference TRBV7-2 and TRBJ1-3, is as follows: GAGVSQSPSNKVTEKGKDVELRCDPISGHTALYWYRQSLGQGLEFLIYFQGNSAPDKSGLPSDRFSAERTGGSVSTLTIQRTQQEDSAVYLCASSSGTGSGNTIYFGEGSWLTVV.